These 17 T cell receptor beta chains were sequenced from one sample in a study of blood T cell repertoires in COVID-19. TCRdb keeps only in-frame clones here, not all; method: immunoSEQ multiplex PCR. The sample consists of about 150,000 clones, around four fifths of them appearing once. Sequenced input: PBMCs or T cells enriched from blood (not recorded which). These receptors all stem from a woman aged 45-65 years who had recovered from COVID-19.

The rearrangement links TRBV10-3 to TRBJ1-2; 7 bases line up with TRBD1. CDR1 and CDR2 (germline): ENHRY, SYGVKD. The CDR3 is made up of 11 amino acids. V shed 11 bases and J 8 bases; nucleotides not matched to a gene: 8. The CDR3 sequence: CAAGQREGYTF. The CDR3 DNA sequence: TGTGCCGCGGGACAGAGGGAGGGCTACACCTTC.

The V and J genes are TRBV29-1 and TRBJ1-2, with 8 bases that match TRBD1. CDR1 is SQVTM and CDR2 is ANQGSEA in the germline V gene. CDR3 size: 11 residues. With V trimmed by 8 bases and J by 10 bases, 9 bases remained unmatched. In DNA form, the CDR3 reads TGCAGCTTCAGGACAGGGAGAGACTACACCTTC. This translates into CSFRTGRDYTF.

CDR3 residues: CATSRGGTIQPQHF. CDR3 coding DNA: TGTGCCACCAGCAGAGGGGGCACGATTCAGCCCCAGCATTTT. The rearrangement uses TRBV15 and TRBJ1-5; perhaps TRBD1 as D (5 bases). The V gene's germline CDR1 is LNHNV and CDR2 YYDKDF (reference sequence). The V end lost 1 base, the J end lost 6 bases, and 10 bases lay between the germline ends. The CDR3 has 14 amino acids.

This rearrangement joins TRBV10-3 to TRBJ1-2; 9 bases line up with TRBD1. Losses at the gene ends were 4 bases for V and 10 bases for J; bases not matched to a gene: 13. The CDR3 is 15 residues long. Germline lookup yields CDR1 ENHRY and CDR2 SYGVKD. The CDR3 nucleotides are TGTGCCATCAGTGGGAGGACAGGGGAAGTGGATGACTACACCTTC. Its translation is CAISGRTGEVDDYTF.

V is TRBV5-4 and J is TRBJ2-5, with 11 bases fitting TRBD1. In germline, CDR1 is SGHNT, CDR2 YYREEE (reference sequence). V trimming: 3 bases; J trimming: 2 bases; junction bases outside the gene matches: 9. CDR3 length equals 17 residues. The CDR3 region has the DNA TGTGCCAGCAGCTCGACGGCCGGGACAGGGGGACAAGAGACCCAGTACTTC. Translation: CASSSTAGTGGQETQYF.

This chain uses TRBV10-3 with TRBJ2-2; D is unresolved. This CDR3 contains 12 residues. Trimming removed 10 bases from V and 1 base from J, with 7 bases in between. CDR1 and CDR2 (germline): ENHRY, SYGVKD. CDR3 region: CATLGNTGELFF. In DNA, the CDR3 is TGTGCCACGCTAGGGAACACCGGGGAGCTGTTTTTT.

The rearrangement uses TRBV2 and TRBJ1-2, with D possibly matching TRBD1 (6 bases). This CDR3 comprises 14 residues. Trimming left V 4 bases short and J 7 bases short, with 16 bases between. Per the germline V gene, CDR1 is SNHLY and CDR2 is FYNNEI. The CDR3 spells CASSGAGAKSGYTF. The CDR3 DNA reads as TGTGCCAGCAGTGGTGCAGGGGCGAAAAGTGGCTACACCTTC. Variable domain in full (rest from reference TRBV2 and TRBJ1-2): EPEVTQTPSHQVTQMGQEVILRCVPISNHLYFYWYRQILGQKVEFLVSFYNNEISEKSEIFDDQFSVERPDGSNFTLKIRSTKLEDSAMYFCASSGAGAKSGYTFGSGTRLTVV.

V and J are TRBV21-1 and TRBJ1-2; the listed D gene, TRBD1, was not tested against the DNA. TRBV21-1 is a recognized pseudogene. This CDR3 has 14 amino acids. The CDR3 DNA reads TGTGCCAGCAGCAGACAGGGTCTGAACTATGGCTACACCTTC. This translates into CASSRQGLNYGYTF.

This chain links TRBV9 with TRBJ1-2, with a possible D match to TRBD1 (5 bases). This CDR3 has 13 residues. Trimming took off 4 bases at V and 8 bases at J, with 15 bases between the two ends. Germline-derived CDR1 and CDR2 are SGDLS and YYNGEE. DNA of the CDR3: TGTGCCAGCAGCAGCGCAGGGCATGGGGGCTACACCTTC. Its protein is CASSSAGHGGYTF.

The CDR3 DNA reads TGTGCCAGTAGTTCGAGTTCCTACGAGCAGTACTTC. It encodes CASSSSSYEQYF. The gene calls are TRBV19 and TRBJ2-7; the D is unclear. The CDR3 is 12 amino acids. The V end was cut by 5 bases, the J end by 1 base, with 6 bases between. Germline V gene lookup returns CDR1 LNHDA and CDR2 SQIVND (reference sequence).

The sample holds a few counts of this clone. V is TRBV4-3 and J is TRBJ1-4, with 7 bases lining up with TRBD1. V lost 1 base and J lost 6; bases outside the gene matches: 11. The CDR3 runs to 17 residues. The germline CDR1 and CDR2 sequences are LGHNA and YSLEER. As DNA, the CDR3 is TGCGCCAGCAGCCAAGCCACAACAGGGGTCGGGGATGAAAAACTGTTTTTT. Amino acids: CASSQATTGVGDEKLFF.

The V call is TRBV29-1, the J call TRBJ2-2; tentatively, D is TRBD2 (5 bases). Germline CDR1 is SQVTM and CDR2 is ANQGSEA. This CDR3 is 12 amino acids long. The germline V and J ends were trimmed by 5 bases and 1 base, with 5 bases remaining between them. This CDR3 reads CSVRGNTGELFF. CDR3 bases: TGCAGCGTTCGGGGGAACACCGGGGAGCTGTTTTTT.

This chain links TRBV5-4 with TRBJ1-6; D unclear. Trimming took 2 bases from V and 10 from J, leaving 16 bases between them. Germline assignment: CDR1 SGHNT and CDR2 YYREEE (reference sequence). The CDR3 is made up of 15 amino acids. The CDR3 region has the DNA TGTGCCAGCAGCTTAGATCCCGGGTCTGGCTCACCCCTCCACTTT. Residues: CASSLDPGSGSPLHF.

This clone was seen more than once but under ten times. The chain recombines TRBV6-6 with TRBJ1-6, with 7 bases fitting TRBD1. The trim removed 8 bases at V and 9 bases at J, leaving 13 bases unmatched. The CDR3 is made up of 15 amino acids. Germline CDR1 MNHNY, CDR2 SVGAGI (reference sequence). CDR3 residues: CASLKGQADGSPLHF. The CDR3 DNA follows: TGTGCCAGCTTAAAAGGACAGGCCGATGGTTCACCCCTCCACTTT.

This clone showed up just a few times. The chain has TRBV28 and TRBJ1-4; 7 bases line up with TRBD1. After removal of 4 bases from V and 0 bases from J, the junction contained 11 bases not matched to a gene. Germline loops: CDR1 MDHEN, CDR2 SYDVKM. This CDR3 contains 18 residues. Here the CDR3 reads CASSSLRQGGTTNEKLFF. CDR3 nucleotide sequence: TGTGCCAGCAGTTCCTTAAGACAGGGAGGCACAACTAATGAAAAACTGTTTTTT.

The chain's CDR3 is CASSLDNQGAASYGYTF. In DNA form, the CDR3 reads TGTGCCAGCAGCTTGGATAATCAGGGGGCCGCCTCCTATGGCTACACCTTC. The chain recombines TRBV5-5 with TRBJ1-2; the match to TRBD1 covers 8 bases. Trimming cost V 0 bases and J 4 bases; bases outside gene matches: 11. Germline V CDR1 and CDR2: SGHKS, YYEKEE (reference sequence). The CDR3 consists of 17 residues.

This chain links TRBV2 with TRBJ2-2; D gene unclear. CDR1 and CDR2 from the germline V gene are SNHLY and FYNNEI. The CDR3 length is 12 residues. The ends were cut back, 8 bases at V and 6 bases at J, with 10 bases in the middle. In DNA form, the CDR3 reads TGTGCCAGCCCTGACTTGGCCGGGGAGCTGTTTTTT. Translating gives CASPDLAGELFF.